Sequencing of this T cell receptor beta chain was carried out in a study of T cells after yellow fever vaccination. Overall study: It was SMART-Seq v4 Ultra Low Input that prepared the fractions with low cell numbers.

UMIs and a universal primer site were added when TCR cDNA was made by 5'RACE template switching. MiXCR, run by TCRdb on the 5' RACE reads, gives a single entry per CDR3 protein. The table records hundreds of thousands of distinct CDR3 sequences, approximately 21% of them present only once. Looked up from germline, CDR1 is SGHAT and CDR2 is FQNNGV. There are 18 residues in the CDR3. V shed 0 bases and J shed 2 bases, with 17 bases lying between them. V gene TRBV11-2 combines with J gene TRBJ2-4; D may correspond to TRBD1 or TRBD2 (6 bases each). The sequenced sample was PBMCs, obtained 15 days after the yellow fever booster vaccination. This TCR derives from a man aged 25 to 40 who received the YFV17D yellow fever vaccine. CDR3 sequence reads: CASSLDLSRGGSKNIQYF. The CDR3, as DNA: TGTGCCAGCAGCTTAGATCTCAGCAGGGGAGGTTCCAAAAACATTCAGTACTTC.